This T cell receptor (beta chain) was profiled in a study of post-analysis software for immune sequencing data. Notes on the study in general: Co-batched samples clustered tightly together by F measure. The study found significantly lower normalized Chao1 diversity in multiple sclerosis patients than in controls.

Unique molecular identifiers had been added to the TCR beta cDNA libraries. MiXCR, applied by TCRdb to the PCR reads, yields one record per CDR3 protein. This repertoire shows 750,000 to 950,000 distinct CDR3 sequences, about 43% found once; its top ten account for roughly 5.2%. This clonotype was observed a few times. Its target is unknown. The source is a girl between 10 and 17 years old with multiple sclerosis. The material sequenced was blood.

DNA of the CDR3: TGCGCCAGCAGCGCAGGACTAGCTTGGTACGAGCAGTACTTC. Amino acids: CASSAGLAWYEQYF. V gene TRBV5-1 combines with J gene TRBJ2-7; TRBD2 matches 8 bases. In germline, CDR1 is SGHRS, CDR2 YFSETQ. The trim removed 4 bases at V and 4 bases at J, leaving 7 bases unmatched. This CDR3 contains 14 residues.